The 19 T cell receptor beta chains reported below all come from one sample, sequenced in a study of T cell responses to AZD1222 COVID-19 vaccine. Measured with immunoSEQ multiplex PCR; TCRdb has only the in-frame clones, and not every one. The table records around 100,000 clones, 86% of them present only once. The specimen comprised peripheral blood, sampled on day 0 of AZD1222 vaccination. These receptors all come from an adult in good health.

This clone appeared once. V gene TRBV11-3 combines with J gene TRBJ2-3; D possibly matches TRBD1 or TRBD2 (7 bases each). V lost 1 base, J lost 3 bases, and 11 bases lay in between. CDR1 is SGHNT and CDR2 is YENEEA in the germline V gene. There are 15 residues in the CDR3. The CDR3 DNA reads TGTGCCAGCAGCTTAGGGGAGGGGGCTACAGATACGCAGTATTTT. Protein sequence: CASSLGEGATDTQYF.

CDR3 in amino acids: CASSLLAGGRQETQYF. In DNA, the CDR3 is TGTGCCAGCTCACTACTAGCGGGAGGGCGGCAAGAGACCCAGTACTTC. The chain carries TRBV18 and TRBJ2-5; TRBD2 agrees at 13 bases. Germline CDR1 reads KGHSH; CDR2 reads LQKENI. Germline trimming cut 4 bases from V and 2 bases from J; bases unmatched to any gene: 4. CDR3 length equals 16 residues.

The chain joins TRBV2 to TRBJ2-7; D not certain. V was shortened by 7 bases and J by 4 bases, with 8 bases between the two germline ends. Germline CDR1 reads SNHLY; CDR2 reads FYNNEI. The CDR3 is 11 amino acids. CDR3 in DNA: TGTGCCAGCACTTTCCGTTACGAGCAGTACTTC. Translating it yields CASTFRYEQYF.

The V gene is TRBV7-2, the J gene TRBJ1-1; D not certain. Germline V lookup: CDR1 SGHTA, CDR2 FQGNSA. The CDR3 has 16 residues. The V gene lost 5 bases and the J gene lost 1 base, with 17 bases spanning the gap. In DNA, the CDR3 is TGTGCCAGCAGCCGCACCCCAATCGAGGGGAACACTGAAGCTTTCTTT. As protein: CASSRTPIEGNTEAFF. The full variable domain, completed using reference TRBV7-2 and TRBJ1-1, is GAGVSQSPSNKVTEKGKDVELRCDPISGHTALYWYRQSLGQGLEFLIYFQGNSAPDKSGLPSDRFSAERTGGSVSTLTIQRTQQEDSAVYLCASSRTPIEGNTEAFFGQGTRLTVV.

The chain joins TRBV7-8 to TRBJ1-3, with D possibly being TRBD1 (6 bases). Trimming stripped 3 bases from V and 4 bases from J, with 13 bases between. Germline V lookup: CDR1 SGHVS, CDR2 FQNEAQ. This CDR3 has 15 amino acids. The CDR3: CASSFSGAGGNTIYF. CDR3 nucleotides: TGTGCCAGCAGCTTTTCGGGGGCCGGAGGAAACACCATATATTTT.

This clone was seen once. This chain links TRBV2 with TRBJ1-5, with D possibly TRBD1 on 5 matching bases. Trimming removed 6 bases from V and 0 bases from J, with 18 bases in between. Germline CDR1 SNHLY, CDR2 FYNNEI. This CDR3 is 17 amino acids long. The CDR3 sequence is CASSDHTGIYSNQPQHF. CDR3 nucleotides: TGTGCCAGCAGCGACCATACAGGCATCTATAGCAATCAGCCCCAGCATTTT.

In this sample, this clone turned up a few times. The same CDR3 arises from other DNA sequences in this sample as well. The J gene is TRBJ2-3, the V gene TRBV11-3; TRBD1 agrees at 11 bases. The V and J ends lost 5 bases and 3 bases, in that order; junction bases with no gene match: 1. Per germline, CDR1 SGHNT and CDR2 YENEEA. This CDR3 comprises 14 residues. The CDR3 spells CASSRDRGTDTQYF. The CDR3 DNA reads as TGTGCCAGCAGCCGGGACAGGGGGACAGATACGCAGTATTTT.

The chain employs TRBV2 and TRBJ2-1, with D possibly being TRBD1 or TRBD2 (5 bases each). Germline V gives CDR1 SNHLY, CDR2 FYNNEI. The CDR3 sequence is 12 residues long. Trimming took off 4 bases at V and 9 bases at J, with 10 bases between the two ends. The CDR3 reads CASSGGMGEQFF. CDR3 coding DNA: TGTGCCAGCAGTGGGGGGATGGGTGAGCAGTTCTTC.

This clone was seen more than once but under ten times. The V and J genes are TRBV3-1 (or the pseudogene TRBV3-2) and TRBJ1-3, with D possibly matching TRBD1 (5 bases). Between the trimmed V and J ends, which lost 5 bases and 3 bases, there was a span of 11 bases. Germline CDR1 reads LGHDT; CDR2 reads YNNKEL (reference sequence). The CDR3 consists of 14 residues. This chain's CDR3 is CASSGGGLGNTIYF. DNA for the CDR3: TGTGCCAGCAGCGGCGGGGGTCTTGGAAACACCATATATTTT.

The table lists this clone with a few counts. The J gene is TRBJ1-6, the V gene TRBV10-3, with 7 positions matching TRBD1. Trimming cost V 5 bases and J 8 bases; bases outside gene matches: 6. The CDR3 totals 14 residues. Germline CDR1 and CDR2: ENHRY and SYGVKD. Here the CDR3 DNA reads TGTGCCATCAGTTTACAGGGGACCGATTCACCCCTCCACTTT. The encoded protein is CAISLQGTDSPLHF.

The V call is TRBV7-2, the J call TRBJ1-5; TRBD1 might be the D (5 bases). CDR1 is SGHTA and CDR2 is FQGNSA in the germline V gene. This CDR3 region has 15 residues. The V end lost 4 bases, the J end lost 2 bases, and 12 bases lay between the germline ends. The CDR3 sequence: CASSSTGRGNQPQHF. CDR3 nucleotides: TGTGCCAGCAGCTCTACAGGTCGGGGCAATCAGCCCCAGCATTTT.

The gene calls are TRBV30 and TRBJ2-7; D is unresolved. The CDR3 sequence is 11 residues long. The germline V gene has CDR1 GTSNPN and CDR2 SVGIG (reference sequence). Trimming took off 2 bases at V and 4 bases at J, with 6 bases between the two ends. This chain's CDR3 is CAWSQRYEQYF. In nucleotides, the CDR3 is TGTGCCTGGAGTCAAAGGTACGAGCAGTACTTC.

The rearrangement joins TRBV5-6 to TRBJ1-2; 7 nucleotides agree with TRBD1. Germline values: CDR1 SGHDT, CDR2 YYEEEE. After removal of 0 bases from V and 4 bases from J, the junction contained 6 bases not matched to a gene. The CDR3 is 15 residues long. The CDR3 DNA reads as TGTGCCAGCAGCTTGGGGGACAGCAACACCTATGGCTACACCTTC. Translating it yields CASSLGDSNTYGYTF.

This sequence joins TRBV3-1 (or the pseudogene TRBV3-2) and TRBJ1-6, with TRBD1 identical over 7 bases. Germline trimming cut 3 bases from V and 2 bases from J; bases unmatched to any gene: 7. CDR3 length: 17 amino acids. From germline, CDR1 is LGHDT and CDR2 YNNKEL (reference sequence). The CDR3 DNA reads TGTGCCAGCAGCCACCGGACAGGCGGCACCTATAATTCACCCCTCCACTTT. Translated: CASSHRTGGTYNSPLHF.

The CDR3 loop reads CAWNHYNSPLHF. CDR3 nucleotides: TGTGCCTGGAACCATTATAATTCACCCCTCCACTTT. The rearrangement joins TRBV30 to TRBJ1-6; D call uncertain. This CDR3 has 12 residues. In germline, CDR1 is GTSNPN, CDR2 SVGIG (reference sequence). The V end was cut by 4 bases, the J end by 4 bases, with 5 bases between. The variable domain in full, completed from reference TRBV30 and TRBJ1-6, reads SQTIHQWPATLVQPVGSPLSLECTVEGTSNPNLYWYRQAAGRGLQLLFYSVGIGQISSEVPQNLSASRPQDRQFILSSKKLLLSDSGFYLCAWNHYNSPLHFGNGTRLTVT.

This clone was observed once. This chain joins TRBV21-1 and TRBJ2-2; the DNA was not used to check the table's D call, TRBD1. TRBV21-1 is given as a pseudogene. The CDR3 runs to 14 residues. The DNA for the CDR3 is TGTGCCAGCAGCAGGACAGGGGGAACCGGGGAGCTGTTTTTT. Translation gives CASSRTGGTGELFF.

The genes are TRBV6-6 and TRBJ1-3, with D maybe TRBD1 (5 bases). Germline V CDR1 and CDR2: MNHNY, SVGAGI (reference sequence). V was pared by 5 bases and J by 0 bases, with 17 bases between. The CDR3 has 17 amino acids. This CDR3 is CASSRQPGRISGNTIYF. Here the CDR3 DNA reads TGTGCCAGCAGTCGACAACCGGGACGGATCTCTGGAAACACCATATATTTT.

This clone has a handful of counts. The chain carries TRBV19 and TRBJ1-2; no clear D gene. Germline loops: CDR1 LNHDA, CDR2 SQIVND (reference sequence). Trimming left V 4 bases short and J 0 bases short, with 12 bases between. The CDR3 consists of 15 residues. The CDR3 coding sequence is TGTGCCAGTAGTACTAGACAAACTACTAACTATGGCTACACCTTC. Translating it yields CASSTRQTTNYGYTF.

This clone was seen a handful of times. The rearrangement uses TRBV6-5 and TRBJ2-2; 12 nucleotides agree with TRBD2. This CDR3 has 15 amino acids. In germline, CDR1 is MNHEY, CDR2 SVGAGI. V dropped 6 bases and J dropped 6; count of bases not matched to a gene: 5. CDR3 residues: CASRRLAGVSGELFF. The CDR3 DNA sequence: TGTGCCAGCAGAAGACTAGCGGGAGTTTCCGGGGAGCTGTTTTTT.